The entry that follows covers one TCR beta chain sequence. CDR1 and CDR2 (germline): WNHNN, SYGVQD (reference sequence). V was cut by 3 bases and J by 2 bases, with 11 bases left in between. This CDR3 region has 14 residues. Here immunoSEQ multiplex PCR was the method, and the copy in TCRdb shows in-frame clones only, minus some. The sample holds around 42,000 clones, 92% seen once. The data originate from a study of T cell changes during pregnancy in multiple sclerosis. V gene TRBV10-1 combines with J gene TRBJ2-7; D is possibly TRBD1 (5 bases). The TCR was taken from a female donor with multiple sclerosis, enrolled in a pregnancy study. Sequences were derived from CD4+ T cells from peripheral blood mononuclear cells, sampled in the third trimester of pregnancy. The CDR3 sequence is CASSDGRVPYEQYF. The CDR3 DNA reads TGCGCCAGCAGTGACGGCAGGGTCCCCTACGAGCAGTACTTC.